These T cell receptor beta chains were read from a single sample in a study of blood T cell repertoires in COVID-19. Some clones are missing from TCRdb's copy, which holds only in-frame ones; the method was immunoSEQ multiplex PCR. The data contain about half a million clones, 70% to 90% of them singletons. Sequenced: peripheral blood. The receptors stem from a human donor in a cohort sampled during active COVID-19. The CDR3 runs from the conserved cysteine through the conserved F or W. A D gene is named only where the DNA matches it firmly. The size of a clone is reported for some rows only, either as once, few or many, or as a class for expanded clones.

clone_size d_call j_call v_call cdr3_aa cdr3_nt
NA NA TRBJ1-4 TRBV7-6 CASSLGSMSNEKLFF TGTGCCAGCAGCTTAGGCAGTATGTCTAATGAAAAACTGTTTTTT
few NA TRBJ1-1 TRBV3-1/TRBV3-2 CASSQQGVAAFF TGTGCCAGCAGCCAACAGGGTGTCGCAGCTTTCTTT
NA NA TRBJ1-2 TRBV5-6 CASSREMVSYGYTF TGTGCCAGCAGCCGGGAAATGGTGAGCTATGGCTACACCTTC
NA NA TRBJ2-5 TRBV18 CASSPGQTQETQYF TGTGCCAGCTCACCTGGACAGACTCAAGAGACCCAGTACTTC
NA NA TRBJ2-1 TRBV11-2 CASSSSVQVVYNEQFF TGTGCCAGCAGCTCCTCCGTCCAGGTAGTATACAATGAGCAGTTCTTC
NA NA TRBJ1-5 TRBV27 CASSLISRPTGNQPQHF TGTGCCAGCAGTTTAATTTCCAGACCGACAGGAAATCAGCCCCAGCATTTT
few TRBD2 TRBJ2-1 TRBV11-2 CASSLLGTSGRAVNEQFF TGTGCCAGCAGCTTATTGGGGACTAGCGGGAGGGCCGTCAATGAGCAGTTCTTC
NA TRBD1 TRBJ2-7 TRBV19 CASSIVVTGTGGVEQYF TGTGCCAGTAGTATAGTCGTTACCGGGACAGGGGGCGTCGAGCAGTACTTC
NA NA TRBJ1-4 TRBV28 CASSSGWANEKLFF TGTGCCAGCAGCTCGGGATGGGCTAATGAAAAACTGTTTTTT
NA TRBD1 TRBJ1-5 TRBV7-8 CASSLVQGQGQPQHF TGTGCCAGCAGCTTAGTACAGGGGCAAGGACAGCCCCAGCATTTT
once TRBD2 TRBJ2-1 TRBV6-5 CASRLSGRSNEQFF TGTGCCAGCAGACTTAGCGGGAGAAGCAATGAGCAGTTCTTC
NA TRBD1 TRBJ2-3 TRBV19 CASSILYRGTDTQYF TGTGCCAGTAGTATACTTTACAGGGGAACAGATACGCAGTATTTT
NA TRBD1 TRBJ1-2 TRBV6-2/TRBV6-3 CASSPGTDYGYTF TGTGCCAGCAGTCCCGGGACAGATTATGGCTACACCTTC
once TRBD2 TRBJ2-7 TRBV14 CASSPLAGEYEQYF TGTGCCAGCAGCCCGCTAGCGGGAGAATACGAGCAGTACTTC
NA TRBD2 TRBJ2-1 TRBV18 CASSLAGTNEQFF TGTGCCAGCTCACTAGCGGGGACCAATGAGCAGTTCTTC
NA NA TRBJ2-3 TRBV7-3 CASSLGQWTDTQYF TGTGCCAGCAGCTTAGGGCAATGGACAGATACGCAGTATTTT
NA NA TRBJ2-2 TRBV4-1 CASSRWTDYTGELFF TGCGCCAGCAGCCGATGGACAGACTACACCGGGGAGCTGTTTTTT
NA NA TRBJ1-2 TRBV6-2/TRBV6-3 CASSYSLGHDYGYTF TGTGCCAGCAGTTACTCCCTGGGGCACGACTATGGCTACACCTTC
NA TRBD1 TRBJ1-2 TRBV5-8 CASSLGQGVYGYTF TGTGCCAGCAGCTTAGGACAGGGCGTCTATGGCTACACCTTC
NA TRBD2 TRBJ2-1 TRBV19 CASSRTSGQGSYNEQFF TGTGCCAGTAGCCGGACTAGCGGGCAAGGCTCCTACAATGAGCAGTTCTTC
NA TRBD2 TRBJ2-5 TRBV5-6 CASSLMGSGRPGGQETQYF TGTGCCAGCAGCTTGATGGGTAGCGGGAGGCCCGGAGGGCAAGAGACCCAGTACTTC
few TRBD1 TRBJ2-7 TRBV5-5 CASSFAGTGPEQYF TGTGCCAGCAGCTTCGCAGGGACAGGCCCCGAGCAGTACTTC
few NA TRBJ2-3 TRBV6-5 CASSLEIGGATDTQYF TGTGCCAGCAGTTTAGAGATTGGGGGGGCCACAGATACGCAGTATTTT
NA NA TRBJ2-3 TRBV7-9 CASSFGGDADTQYF TGTGCCAGCAGCTTTGGCGGGGATGCAGATACGCAGTATTTT
NA TRBD2 TRBJ2-5 TRBV15 CATSRELAGGGETQYF TGTGCCACCAGCAGAGAACTAGCGGGAGGCGGGGAGACCCAGTACTTC
NA NA TRBJ1-4 TRBV2 CASTGRARAEKLFF TGTGCCAGCACCGGAAGGGCCAGGGCCGAAAAACTGTTTTTT
NA TRBD1 TRBJ1-2 TRBV28 CASSPSRTGEGYGYTF TGTGCCAGCAGTCCTTCACGGACAGGGGAGGGCTATGGCTACACCTTC
NA TRBD2 TRBJ2-6 TRBV4-2 CASSPGGASSGANVLTF TGTGCCAGCAGTCCCGGGGGGGCCAGCTCTGGGGCCAACGTCCTGACTTTC
NA TRBD2 TRBJ2-3 TRBV27 CASSPGTSGRRADTQYF TGTGCCAGCAGCCCCGGGACTAGCGGGAGAAGGGCAGATACGCAGTATTTT
NA TRBD2 TRBJ2-2 TRBV7-8 CASTQTSGRIGGELFF TGTGCCAGCACCCAAACTAGCGGGAGGATTGGCGGGGAGCTGTTTTTT
NA TRBD1 TRBJ2-7 TRBV5-4 CASSFPGQGSYEQYF TGTGCCAGCAGCTTTCCGGGACAGGGGTCCTACGAGCAGTACTTC
few NA TRBJ1-4 TRBV30 CAWSRNRDEKLFF TGTGCCTGGAGTCGTAACCGGGATGAAAAACTGTTTTTT
NA NA TRBJ2-5 TRBV3-1/TRBV3-2 CASSQDPLARETQYF TGTGCCAGCAGCCAAGATCCACTCGCGCGTGAGACCCAGTACTTC
NA NA TRBJ1-3 TRBV19 CASSSDNSGNTIYF TGTGCCAGTAGCTCCGACAACTCTGGAAACACCATATATTTT
NA NA TRBJ2-3 TRBV24-1 CATSVNSDTQYF TGTGCCACCAGTGTCAATTCCGATACGCAGTATTTT
NA NA TRBJ2-1 TRBV7-2 CASSLAHGNRDEQFF TGTGCCAGCAGCTTAGCGCACGGGAATAGAGATGAGCAGTTCTTC
NA NA TRBJ1-1 TRBV7-6 CASSSVRGGVTEAFF TGTGCCAGCAGCTCAGTGAGGGGGGGAGTCACTGAAGCTTTCTTT
NA TRBD1 TRBJ1-5 TRBV27 CASSRQGARQPQHF TGTGCCAGCAGTCGACAGGGGGCGAGGCAGCCCCAGCATTTT
NA TRBD1 TRBJ1-2 TRBV28 CASRIGQGTGGYTF TGTGCCAGCAGGATAGGACAGGGGACGGGTGGCTACACCTTC
NA NA TRBJ2-7 TRBV5-5 CASSPGTPLVSEQYF TGTGCCAGCAGCCCAGGGACACCGCTTGTTTCCGAGCAGTACTTC
NA TRBD1 TRBJ2-3 TRBV5-5 CASSLGQGPTDTQYF TGTGCCAGCAGCTTGGGACAGGGGCCCACAGATACGCAGTATTTT
NA NA TRBJ1-5 TRBV30 CAWSGGGDQPQHF TGTGCCTGGAGTGGAGGAGGAGACCAGCCCCAGCATTTT
NA NA TRBJ2-5 TRBV6-5 CASSYRRQETQYF TGTGCCAGCAGTTACCGGAGGCAAGAGACCCAGTACTTC
few NA TRBJ2-6 TRBV11-2 CASSLKGHSSGANVLTF TGTGCCAGCAGCTTAAAGGGACACTCCTCTGGGGCCAACGTCCTGACTTTC
NA NA TRBJ2-4 TRBV27 CASLGRQEKAKNIQYF TGTGCCAGCCTTGGACGACAGGAAAAAGCCAAAAACATTCAGTACTTC
NA NA TRBJ2-1 TRBV15 CATSRVNGNEQFF TGTGCCACCAGCAGAGTGAACGGGAATGAGCAGTTCTTC
NA NA TRBJ1-2 TRBV19 CASSRSGESGYTF TGTGCCAGTAGTCGATCAGGGGAAAGTGGCTACACCTTC